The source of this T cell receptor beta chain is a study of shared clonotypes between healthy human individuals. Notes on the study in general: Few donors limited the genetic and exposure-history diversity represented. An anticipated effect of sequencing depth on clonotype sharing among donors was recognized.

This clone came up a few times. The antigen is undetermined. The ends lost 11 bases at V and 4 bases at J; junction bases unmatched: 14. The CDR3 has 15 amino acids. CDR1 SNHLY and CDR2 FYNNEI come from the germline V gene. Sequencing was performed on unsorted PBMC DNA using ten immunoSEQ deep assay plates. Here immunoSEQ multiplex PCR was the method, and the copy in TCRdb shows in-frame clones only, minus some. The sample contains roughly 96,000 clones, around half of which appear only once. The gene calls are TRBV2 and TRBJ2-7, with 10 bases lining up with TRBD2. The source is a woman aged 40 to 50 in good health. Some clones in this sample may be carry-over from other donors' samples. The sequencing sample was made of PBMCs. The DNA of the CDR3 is TGTGCCGTTGTGGGCCCTAGCGGGAGAGGGTACGAGCAGTACTTC. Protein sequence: CAVVGPSGRGYEQYF.